This TCR beta chain appears in the sequencing data of a study of blood T cell repertoires in COVID-19. Study as a whole: Some COVID-19 samples were acute and others convalescent; all came from the United States, Italy and Spain.

Original processing methods: From reference gene primer amplification, estimates of nucleated cell counts were derived. Profiling relied on immunoSEQ multiplex PCR, and the TCRdb table lists in-frame clones only, not all of them. The DNA gave D and trimming, while V, J and clone size come from that table. The data contain some 180,000 clones, about 90% of them singletons. Germline V gene data show CDR1 as LNHNV and CDR2 as YYDKDF (reference sequence). Between the trimmed V and J ends, which lost 0 bases and 0 bases, there was a span of 9 bases. The CDR3 is made up of 15 amino acids. The specimen sequenced was peripheral blood. V usage is TRBV15 and J usage is TRBJ2-7, with D perhaps matching TRBD1 (6 bases). This TCR derives from a man aged 60 to 75 with active or convalescent COVID-19. The CDR3 is CATSREQGLSYEQYF. In DNA, the CDR3 is TGTGCCACCAGCAGAGAACAGGGTCTCTCCTACGAGCAGTACTTC. Supplemented by reference TRBV15 and TRBJ2-7, the full variable domain reads DAMVIQNPRYQVTQFGKPVTLSCSQTLNHNVMYWYQQKSSQAPKLLFHYYDKDFNNEADTPDNFQSRRPNTSFCFLDIRSPGLGDTAMYLCATSREQGLSYEQYFGPGTRLTVT.